This T cell receptor beta chain is from a study of cytomegalovirus exposure and HLA in healthy donors. Study-level results: An analysis that was carried out later associated 16,951 TCR beta sequences with HLA alleles at 0.05 false discovery rate. Most observed TCR sequences were rare, whereas some public TCRs were detected in many donors. Likely technical artifact: a cluster of highly shared sequence variants.

In the PCR, 60 Vbeta and 13 Jbeta primers were used. Sequencing was performed with immunoSEQ multiplex PCR; in TCRdb, only in-frame clones are kept and a portion is missing. The table has roughly 130,000 clones, approximately 81% seen once. The CDR3 contains 15 residues. Per germline, CDR1 MDHEN and CDR2 SYDVKM. J was trimmed by 7 bases and V by 6 bases; bases with no gene match: 5. As for this clone: Its antigen is not identified.

Sequencing was done on a sample of PBMCs. V gene TRBV28 combines with J gene TRBJ2-2; TRBD2 matches 13 bases. The clonotype comes from a man aged 18-30 years in good health and CMV-seronegative. The CDR3 bases are TGTGCCAGCAGGATACTAGCGGGAGGGTTCGGGGAGCTGTTTTTT. It encodes CASRILAGGFGELFF. Looking up the rest from reference TRBV28 and TRBJ2-2 gives the full variable domain: DVKVTQSSRYLVKRTGEKVFLECVQDMDHENMFWYRQDPGLGLRLIYFSYDVKMKEKGDIPEGYSVSREKKERFSLILESASTNQTSMYLCASRILAGGFGELFFGEGSRLTVL.